Presented here are 16 T cell receptor beta chains from one specimen sequenced in a study of shared clonotypes between healthy human individuals. Data came from immunoSEQ multiplex PCR; TCRdb stores just in-frame clones and leaves some out. Altogether more than 2,000,000 clones are present, 85% to 95% being singletons, with the ten largest covering roughly 0.13%. The specimen sequenced was naive CD4+ T cells sorted from blood. Subset here: CD45RA+ positively selected. These receptors were taken from a man aged 18 to 30 in good health.

The gene calls are TRBV13 and TRBJ1-3; 8 nucleotides agree with TRBD1. The CDR3 sequence is 14 residues long. CDR1 is PRHDT and CDR2 is FYEKMQ in the germline V gene (reference sequence). V trimming: 3 bases; J trimming: 5 bases; junction bases outside the gene matches: 3. This CDR3 is CASSFRTGRNTIYF. As DNA, the CDR3 is TGTGCCAGCAGCTTCCGGACAGGGCGAAACACCATATATTTT.

This clone occurred once. V and J are TRBV5-4 and TRBJ2-5; TRBD2 matches 7 bases. Germline lookup yields CDR1 SGHNT and CDR2 YYREEE (reference sequence). The CDR3 is 16 amino acids. V shed 0 bases and J 1 base; nucleotides not matched to a gene: 6. The CDR3 DNA reads TGTGCCAGCAGCTTGGTGGCTAGCGGAGGCCAAGAGACCCAGTACTTC. It encodes CASSLVASGGQETQYF.

The J gene is TRBJ1-6, the V gene TRBV5-1, with 9 bases aligning to TRBD1. The junction had 6 bases not matched to a gene; V was cut back by 4 bases and J by 4 bases. Germline lookup yields CDR1 SGHRS and CDR2 YFSETQ. The CDR3 is made up of 16 amino acids. The CDR3 protein is CASSLRTGDYNSPLHF. The DNA of the CDR3 is TGCGCCAGCAGCCTGAGGACAGGGGATTATAATTCACCCCTCCACTTT.

This clone turned up a few times. The chain recombines TRBV30 with TRBJ1-1, with a tentative D call TRBD1 (6 bases). CDR1 GTSNPN and CDR2 SVGIG come from the germline V gene (reference sequence). This CDR3 contains 14 residues. V lost 1 base, J lost 1 base, and 10 bases lay in between. CDR3 region: CAWSAGTSNTEAFF. DNA of the CDR3: TGTGCCTGGAGTGCCGGGACATCGAACACTGAAGCTTTCTTT.

The chain carries TRBV5-1 and TRBJ1-2, with TRBD1 identical over 7 bases. The CDR3 sequence is 14 residues long. Germline lookup yields CDR1 SGHRS and CDR2 YFSETQ. Trimming took 4 bases from V and 3 from J; bases not matched to a gene: 6. CDR3 sequence (DNA): TGCGCCAGCAGCGTCGGGACAGAGCACTATGGCTACACCTTC. Translated: CASSVGTEHYGYTF.

The CDR3 loop reads CASSQRSRVGNQPQHF. The CDR3 DNA reads TGTGCCAGCAGCCAAAGGTCCCGGGTCGGCAATCAGCCCCAGCATTTT. The chain has TRBV5-8 and TRBJ1-5; no clear D gene. CDR3 length equals 16 residues. Germline loops: CDR1 SGHTS, CDR2 YDEGEE. V lost 4 bases and J 2 bases, leaving 16 bases between the germline ends.

The rearrangement uses TRBV7-2 and TRBJ2-2; D may be TRBD1 (6 bases). This CDR3 has 16 residues. Trimming removed 6 bases from V and 1 base from J, with 15 bases in between. In germline, CDR1 is SGHTA, CDR2 FQGNSA. The CDR3 coding sequence is TGTGCCAGCAGACCAACAGGGACGGTGAACACCGGGGAGCTGTTTTTT. Translating it yields CASRPTGTVNTGELFF.

The sample holds one count of this clone. This chain uses TRBV6-6 with TRBJ2-1, with TRBD2 matching 8 bases. V shed 6 bases, J shed 7 bases, and the junction held 11 bases outside the gene matches. The length of the CDR3 is 15 residues. Per the germline V gene, CDR1 is MNHNY and CDR2 is SVGAGI (reference sequence). The CDR3 coding sequence is TGTGCCAGCAGCCCCCTCGGCGGGGGGACGAATGAGCAGTTCTTC. This encodes CASSPLGGGTNEQFF.

This chain links TRBV9 with TRBJ2-7; D is undetermined. V dropped 6 bases and J dropped 0 bases, with 16 bases sitting between them. Per germline, CDR1 SGDLS and CDR2 YYNGEE. The CDR3 runs 15 residues. The CDR3: CASNYGPSSSYEQYF. CDR3 in DNA: TGTGCCAGCAACTACGGCCCCTCGAGCTCCTACGAGCAGTACTTC.

This rearrangement joins TRBV20-1 to TRBJ2-7; no clear D gene. V dropped 0 bases and J dropped 9 bases, with 9 bases sitting between them. The CDR3 spans 11 residues. Per germline, CDR1 DFQATT and CDR2 SNEGSKA (reference sequence). The DNA for the CDR3 is TGCAGTGCTAGAGATGCCCCCTGGCAGTACTTC. Amino acids: CSARDAPWQYF.

This clone has only a few counts. In nucleotides, the CDR3 is TGCGCCGGAGGGACTAGCGGGAGTCCGCAGTACTTC. It yields the protein CAGGTSGSPQYF. This rearrangement joins TRBV10-2 to TRBJ2-7, with TRBD2 identical over 14 bases. The junction had 6 bases not matched to a gene; V was cut back by 11 bases and J by 9 bases. Germline CDR1 reads WSHSY; CDR2 reads SAAADI. The CDR3 extends over 12 amino acids.

The CDR3 is CASSLRRSSGGAAETQYF. Here the CDR3 DNA reads TGTGCCAGCAGCTTGAGACGGTCTAGCGGGGGGGCCGCGGAGACCCAGTACTTC. This rearrangement joins TRBV7-6 to TRBJ2-5; 12 bases align to TRBD2. The CDR3 contains 18 residues. From germline, CDR1 is SGHVS and CDR2 FNYEAQ. The junction had 13 bases not matched to a gene; V was cut back by 3 bases and J by 5 bases.

Comments on this clone: Other nucleotide sequences from this sample produce the same CDR3. The genes are TRBV5-1 and TRBJ1-4, with TRBD1 matching 8 bases. The J segment lost 3 bases and the V segment lost 1 base, leaving 2 bases of the junction unmatched. This CDR3 contains 15 residues. CDR1 and CDR2 from the germline V gene are SGHRS and YFSETQ. The CDR3: CASSLRTGSNEKLFF. CDR3 nucleotide sequence: TGCGCCAGCAGCTTGCGGACAGGGTCTAATGAAAAACTGTTTTTT.

In this sample, this clone turned up once. The V and J genes are TRBV6-5 and TRBJ2-1; D possibly corresponds to TRBD1 (5 bases). The CDR3 consists of 12 residues. V dropped 8 bases and J dropped 9 bases, with 14 bases sitting between them. Germline loops: CDR1 MNHEY, CDR2 SVGAGI. CDR3 sequence reads: CASGQGKGEQFF. In DNA form, the CDR3 reads TGTGCCAGCGGGCAGGGTAAGGGTGAGCAGTTCTTC.

Here the CDR3 DNA reads TGTGCCAGCAGCTCGGGACTAGCGGTCACCTACGAGCAGTACTTC. Protein sequence: CASSSGLAVTYEQYF. The gene calls are TRBV5-4 and TRBJ2-7, with 11 nucleotides matching TRBD2. CDR3 length: 15 residues. Germline values: CDR1 SGHNT, CDR2 YYREEE (reference sequence). J was trimmed by 2 bases and V by 3 bases; bases with no gene match: 4.

This chain joins TRBV30 and TRBJ2-2; 9 nucleotides line up with TRBD2. This CDR3 spans 15 amino acids. From germline, CDR1 is GTSNPN and CDR2 SVGIG (reference sequence). The J segment lost 2 bases and the V segment lost 5 bases, leaving 6 bases of the junction unmatched. The CDR3 nucleotides are TGTGCCTGGGTAGCGGGGGCCGTTAACACCGGGGAGCTGTTTTTT. Translating gives CAWVAGAVNTGELFF.